Each of the 14 T cell receptor beta chains below was sequenced from the same sample in a study of early T cells in non-severe SARS-CoV-2 infection. TCRdb recomputed calls from the 5' RACE reads with MiXCR, one row per CDR3 protein. Among some 30,000 distinct CDR3 sequences, about 6% were seen once, and the ten largest hold roughly 13%. The sequencing sample was made of whole blood. Every receptor here comes from an adult who was a healthcare worker with PCR-confirmed SARS-CoV-2 infection or an uninfected control (not recorded which).

Ten or more counts support this clonotype. This chain joins TRBV7-2 and TRBJ1-1; TRBD1 might be the D (6 bases). Germline-derived CDR1 and CDR2 are SGHTA and FQGNSA. This CDR3 spans 14 amino acids. V lost 4 bases to trimming and J lost 2 bases, with 11 bases between them. The CDR3 sequence: CASSYQGFNTEAFF. The CDR3 coding sequence is TGTGCCAGCAGCTACCAGGGGTTCAACACTGAAGCTTTCTTT.

This clonotype was seen at least ten times. The chain has TRBV6-1 and TRBJ2-3; perhaps D is TRBD1 or TRBD2 (6 bases each). The CDR3 sequence is 16 residues long. Germline V lookup: CDR1 MNHNS, CDR2 SASEGT. The V end was cut by 4 bases, the J end by 0 bases, with 14 bases between. CDR3 protein: CASSGRDTSSTDTQYF. The DNA for the CDR3 is TGTGCCAGCAGTGGGCGGGACACTTCTAGCACAGATACGCAGTATTTT.

This clonotype was seen repeatedly, ten times or more. This chain links TRBV12-3 or TRBV12-4 with TRBJ1-6, with a weak D call TRBD1 (6 bases). Trimming took 3 bases from V and 7 from J, leaving 19 bases between them. The CDR3 runs 17 residues. The DNA of the CDR3 is TGTGCCAGCAGTTTCGGTGGAGGGGGATTTGAAAATTCACCCCTCCACTTT. Protein: CASSFGGGGFENSPLHF.

In the case of this clonotype: With a much larger clone just one base away, this may be a read error. The chain has TRBV29-1 and TRBJ2-3; D not resolved. Germline V lookup: CDR1 SQVTM, CDR2 ANQGSEA. This CDR3 is 14 amino acids long. The CDR3 sequence is CGVEDPLGVDTQYF. The CDR3 DNA follows: TGCGGCGTTGAAGATCCTTTGGGTGTAGATACGCAGTATTTT.

This clonotype has just a few counts. The V gene is TRBV9, the J gene TRBJ2-5, with D perhaps matching TRBD1 (6 bases). This CDR3 has 16 amino acids. V shed 4 bases and J shed 2 bases, with 18 bases lying between them. Germline V gene lookup returns CDR1 SGDLS and CDR2 YYNGEE. CDR3 amino acids: CASSRTRTVLQETQYF. The DNA for the CDR3 is TGTGCCAGCAGCCGAACCAGGACAGTACTACAAGAGACCCAGTACTTC.

This clonotype was detected many times. This sequence joins TRBV11-2 and TRBJ2-7, with no clear D. Trimming cost V 2 bases and J 4 bases, with 3 bases left between them. Germline loops: CDR1 SGHAT, CDR2 FQNNGV. This CDR3 contains 11 residues. The CDR3 DNA reads TGTGCCAGCAGCTTAAATTACGAGCAGTACTTC. It specifies CASSLNYEQYF.

This clonotype came up many times. The chain has TRBV7-2 and TRBJ2-3, with unresolved D. The V gene's germline CDR1 is SGHTA and CDR2 FQGNSA. This CDR3 has 13 amino acids. V lost 4 bases and J lost 3, with 8 bases in between. CDR3 protein: CASSSAWTDTQYF. CDR3 sequence (DNA): TGTGCCAGCAGCTCCGCTTGGACAGATACGCAGTATTTT.

This clonotype has at least ten counts. The chain carries TRBV2 and TRBJ1-2; D not certain. Trimming pared 3 bases from V and 8 bases from J, leaving 10 bases between. In germline, CDR1 is SNHLY, CDR2 FYNNEI. The CDR3 is 12 residues long. CDR3 nucleotides: TGTGCCAGCAGTGAGATGGAGGGCGGCTACACCTTC. Protein: CASSEMEGGYTF.

The sample holds many counts of this clonotype. This chain uses TRBV20-1 with TRBJ1-4, with 8 bases aligning to TRBD1. Trimming cost V 4 bases and J 8 bases; bases outside gene matches: 6. The CDR3 runs 13 residues. Germline lookup yields CDR1 DFQATT and CDR2 SNEGSKA (reference sequence). The CDR3 reads CSATTGGGEKLFF. CDR3 nucleotides: TGCAGTGCTACCACAGGGGGGGGCGAAAAACTGTTTTTT.

This clonotype was seen repeatedly, ten times or more. This rearrangement joins TRBV20-1 to TRBJ2-2; D is perhaps TRBD2 (6 bases). The V end lost 0 bases, the J end lost 5 bases, and 13 bases lay between the germline ends. The CDR3 has 15 amino acids. The germline gives CDR1 DFQATT, CDR2 SNEGSKA (reference sequence). CDR3 region: CSARDHWGGTGELFF. The CDR3 nucleotides read TGCAGTGCTAGAGATCACTGGGGAGGAACCGGGGAGCTGTTTTTT.

Concerning this clonotype itself: This may be a read error, as it is one base from a much larger clone. This rearrangement joins TRBV28 to TRBJ1-2, with 7 bases aligning to TRBD1. CDR1 MDHEN and CDR2 SYDVKM come from the germline V gene. V lost 5 bases to trimming and J lost 4 bases; unmatched junction nucleotides: 4. The CDR3 is 13 amino acids. The CDR3 DNA is TGTGCCAGCAGTAGGACAGGAGGCTATGGCTACACCTTC. This codes for CASSRTGGYGYTF.

This chain uses TRBV6-2 or TRBV6-3 with TRBJ1-1, with D possibly being TRBD1 (5 bases). V shed 6 bases and J shed 4 bases, with 12 bases lying between them. Germline V gene data show CDR1 as MNHEY and CDR2 as SVGEGT. This CDR3 comprises 13 residues. CDR3 in amino acids: CASRLNGGTEAFF. The DNA for the CDR3 is TGTGCCAGCAGACTCAATGGGGGCACTGAAGCTTTCTTT.

Ten or more counts support this clonotype. The V call is TRBV28, the J call TRBJ1-2; 8 nucleotides agree with TRBD1. The germline gives CDR1 MDHEN, CDR2 SYDVKM. The trim removed 8 bases at V and 4 bases at J, leaving 6 bases unmatched. This CDR3 has 13 amino acids. The CDR3 sequence: CASENDRGYGYTF. CDR3 sequence (DNA): TGTGCCAGCGAGAACGACAGGGGCTATGGCTACACCTTC.

Ten or more counts support this clonotype. The chain recombines TRBV13 with TRBJ1-4; D unresolved. The CDR3 spans 16 residues. CDR1 is PRHDT, CDR2 FYEKMQ, per germline (reference sequence). V was pared by 3 bases and J by 5 bases, with 16 bases between. The CDR3 loop reads CASSFGSMGLNEKLFF. The DNA of the CDR3 is TGTGCCAGCAGCTTCGGTTCTATGGGCCTAAATGAAAAACTGTTTTTT.